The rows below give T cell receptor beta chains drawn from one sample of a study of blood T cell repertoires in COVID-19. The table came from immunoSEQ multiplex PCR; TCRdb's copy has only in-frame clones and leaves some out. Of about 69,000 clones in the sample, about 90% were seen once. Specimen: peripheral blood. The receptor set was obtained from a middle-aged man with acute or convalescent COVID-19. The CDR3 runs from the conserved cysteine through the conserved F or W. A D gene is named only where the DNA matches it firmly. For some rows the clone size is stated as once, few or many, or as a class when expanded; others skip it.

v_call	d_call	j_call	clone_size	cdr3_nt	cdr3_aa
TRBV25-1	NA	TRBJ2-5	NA	TGTGCCAGCAGCCTCACACAGGGTCGGCAAGAGACCCAGTACTTC	CASSLTQGRQETQYF
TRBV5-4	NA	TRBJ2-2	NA	TGTGCCAGCAGCTTTGCGGTCACGAACACCGGGGAGCTGTTTTTT	CASSFAVTNTGELFF
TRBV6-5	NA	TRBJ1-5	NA	TGTGCCAGCAGTTACACCCAGGGAAGAAATCAGCCCCAGCATTTT	CASSYTQGRNQPQHF
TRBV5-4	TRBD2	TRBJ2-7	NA	TGTGCCAGCAGCCCCGGGACTAGCGGCTACTACGAGCAGTACTTC	CASSPGTSGYYEQYF
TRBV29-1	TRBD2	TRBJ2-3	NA	TGCAGCGTGGCCGGGACTAGCCAACAGACAGATACGCAGTATTTT	CSVAGTSQQTDTQYF
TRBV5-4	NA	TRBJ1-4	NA	TGTGCCAGCAGCTCGCAGATGAATGAAAAACTGTTTTTT	CASSSQMNEKLFF
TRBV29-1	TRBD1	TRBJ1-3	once	TGCAGCGTTGGAGAGACAGGGGGCTACTCTGGAAACACCATATATTTT	CSVGETGGYSGNTIYF
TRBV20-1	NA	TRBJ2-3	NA	TGCAGTGCTACAAGCACAGATACGCAGTATTTT	CSATSTDTQYF
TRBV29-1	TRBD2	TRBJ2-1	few	TGCAGCGTTGGGTCGGCTAGCGGGACGAACAATGAGCAGTTCTTC	CSVGSASGTNNEQFF
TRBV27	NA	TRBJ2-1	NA	TGTGCCAGCAGTTTAACTAGCCGCGGCGATGAGCAGTTCTTC	CASSLTSRGDEQFF
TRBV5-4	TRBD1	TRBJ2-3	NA	TGTGCCAGCAGCTTGGGGGGACAGGGGGGATGGACGCAGTATTTT	CASSLGGQGGWTQYF
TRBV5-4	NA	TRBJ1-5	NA	TGTGCCAGCAGCTTGGCCGGGGTGGGGCAGCCCCAGCATTTT	CASSLAGVGQPQHF
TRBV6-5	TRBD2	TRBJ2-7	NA	TGTGCCAGCAGTTACTCGCTGGGAGGGCCGGGTGAGCAGTACTTC	CASSYSLGGPGEQYF
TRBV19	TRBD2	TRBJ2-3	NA	TGTGCCAGTAGTCCCGGGACTAGCGGGAGGTTTGCAGATACGCAGTATTTT	CASSPGTSGRFADTQYF
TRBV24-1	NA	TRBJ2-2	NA	TGTGCCACCAGTAAGCCAAACACCGGGGAGCTGTTTTTT	CATSKPNTGELFF
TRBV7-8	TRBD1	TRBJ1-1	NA	TGTGCCAGCAGCTTTCCGGACAGGCCCTCCACTGAAGCTTTCTTT	CASSFPDRPSTEAFF
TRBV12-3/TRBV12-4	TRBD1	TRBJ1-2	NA	TGTGCCAGCAGTTTGGGGACAGCAAGTGGCTACACCTTC	CASSLGTASGYTF
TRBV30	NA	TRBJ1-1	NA	TGTGCCTGGAGAGCCCCGCTGATGGCGGGGGACACTGAAGCTTTCTTT	CAWRAPLMAGDTEAFF
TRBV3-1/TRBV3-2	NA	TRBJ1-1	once	TGTGCCAGCAGCCAAGATTTGAGACTTTTGAACACTGAAGCTTTCTTT	CASSQDLRLLNTEAFF
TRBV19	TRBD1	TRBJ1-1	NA	TGTGCCAGTAGGTCGGGCAGGGGGAGAAGCATGAACACTGAAGCTTTCTTT	CASRSGRGRSMNTEAFF
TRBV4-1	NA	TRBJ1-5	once	TGCGCCAGCAGCCAAGAGGCGGGGGATCAGCCCCAGCATTTT	CASSQEAGDQPQHF
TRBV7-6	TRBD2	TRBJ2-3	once	TGTGCCAGCAGCTTACCAGCGGGAGTCTCAGATACGCAGTATTTT	CASSLPAGVSDTQYF
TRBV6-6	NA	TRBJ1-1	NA	TGTGCCAGCAGTGGGCTGAACACTGAAGCTTTCTTT	CASSGLNTEAFF
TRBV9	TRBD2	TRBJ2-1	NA	TGTGCCAGCAGCTTCTTGGGGACTAGCGGAACCCGCCCCTACAATGAGCAGTTCTTC	CASSFLGTSGTRPYNEQFF
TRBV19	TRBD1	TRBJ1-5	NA	TGTGCCAGTTCCGGGACAGGGGTTCAGCCCCAGCATTTT	CASSGTGVQPQHF
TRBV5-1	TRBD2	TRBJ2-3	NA	TGCGCCAGCAGCTTCGCTAGCGGCCTCACAGATACGCAGTATTTT	CASSFASGLTDTQYF
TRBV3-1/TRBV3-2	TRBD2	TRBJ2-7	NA	TGTGCCAGCAGCTTAAAGGTTCAGCGGGAGGGCCTCGATTGCGAGCAGTACTTC	CASSLKVQREGLDCEQYF
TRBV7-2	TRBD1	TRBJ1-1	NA	TGTGCCAGCAGCTTAGTTCAGGGGGCACGGGCTTTCTTT	CASSLVQGARAFF
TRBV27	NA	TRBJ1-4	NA	TGTGCCAGCAGTTCAGGAAACAATGAAAAACTGTTTTTT	CASSSGNNEKLFF
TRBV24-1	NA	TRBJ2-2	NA	TGTGCCACCAGTGATGGTAGACTAAGCGGCACCGGGGAGCTGTTTTTT	CATSDGRLSGTGELFF
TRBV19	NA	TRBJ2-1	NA	TGTGCCAGCTCGAGCGGTAGCTCCTACAATGAGCAGTTCTTC	CASSSGSSYNEQFF
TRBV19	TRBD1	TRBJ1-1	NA	TGTGCCAGTAGTATTGGGACAGCAGAAGCTTTCTTT	CASSIGTAEAFF
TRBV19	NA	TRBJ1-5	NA	TGTGCCAGTAGCCCTGGGGAGTTGGGGCGGGGGGATCAGCCCCAGCATTTT	CASSPGELGRGDQPQHF
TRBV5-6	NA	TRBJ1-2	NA	TGTGCCAGCAGCTTATGGGGGGTTAACTATGGCTACACCTTC	CASSLWGVNYGYTF
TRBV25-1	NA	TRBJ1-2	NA	TGTGCCAGCAGTGACCGTCAGGGGCTGGACTATGGCTACACCTTC	CASSDRQGLDYGYTF
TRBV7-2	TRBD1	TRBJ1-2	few	TGTGCCAGCAGCTCCAGACAGGGGATCGGCTATGGCTACACCTTC	CASSSRQGIGYGYTF
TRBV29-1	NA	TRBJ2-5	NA	TGCAGCGTTGACGGGTCACAAGAGACCCAGTACTTC	CSVDGSQETQYF
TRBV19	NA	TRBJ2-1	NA	TGTGCCAGTAGTGTGACAGTACCCTATTACAATGAGCAGTTCTTC	CASSVTVPYYNEQFF
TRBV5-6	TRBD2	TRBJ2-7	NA	TGTGCCAGCAGTTCGACCGGGGGGTTCAACGAAAAGCAGTACTTC	CASSSTGGFNEKQYF
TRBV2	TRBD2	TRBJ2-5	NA	TGTGCCAGCAGGGAGACTAGCGGGACCCAAGAGACCCAGTACTTC	CASRETSGTQETQYF
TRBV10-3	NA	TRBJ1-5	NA	TGTGCCATCAGTGCGGGATACGGGGATAGCAATCAGCCCCAGCATTTT	CAISAGYGDSNQPQHF
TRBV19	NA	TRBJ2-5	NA	TGTGCCAGTAGTATAACTGTTTCCGGGAAGTTTGCCCAAGAGACCCAGTACTTC	CASSITVSGKFAQETQYF
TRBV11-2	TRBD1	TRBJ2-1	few	TGTGCCAGCACCCAAACCCGACAGGGGGTGCAGTTCTTC	CASTQTRQGVQFF
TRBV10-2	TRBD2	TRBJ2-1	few	TGCGCCAGCGCTAGGTCACTAGCGATCAATGAGCAGTTCTTC	CASARSLAINEQFF
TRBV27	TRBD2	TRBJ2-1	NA	TGTGCCAGCAGTTTAGATGCTAGCGGGAGGGCCGGGGAGCAGTTCTTC	CASSLDASGRAGEQFF
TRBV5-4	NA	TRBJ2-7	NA	TGTGCCAGCAGCTCGAGCTACGAGCAGTACTTC	CASSSSYEQYF
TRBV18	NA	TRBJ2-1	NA	TGTGCCAGCTCACCTCTTTCCTTCAATGAGCAGTTCTTC	CASSPLSFNEQFF
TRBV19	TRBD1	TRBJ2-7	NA	TGTGCCAGTAGTCCTTACTACCGGGACAGGGTCCACGAGCAGTACTTC	CASSPYYRDRVHEQYF
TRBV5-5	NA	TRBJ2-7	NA	TGTGCCAGCAGCTTGGCCGCAGGGTCCACCTACGAGCAGTACTTC	CASSLAAGSTYEQYF
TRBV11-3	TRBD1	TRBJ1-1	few	TGTGCCAGCAGACTAGGGGTCGGACAGGGGGCGGAGAACACTGAAGCTTTCTTT	CASRLGVGQGAENTEAFF
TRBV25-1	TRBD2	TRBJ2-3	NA	TGTGCCAGCATACCACCCCCGACTAGCGGCGTAAGGGATACGCAGTATTTT	CASIPPPTSGVRDTQYF
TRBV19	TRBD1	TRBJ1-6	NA	TGTGCCAGCAGCCACAGGGGTGGAAATTCACCCCTCCACTTT	CASSHRGGNSPLHF
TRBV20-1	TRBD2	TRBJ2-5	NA	TGCAGTGCTAGTGATTTAGCGGGAGGGCCAGAAGAGACCCAGTACTTC	CSASDLAGGPEETQYF
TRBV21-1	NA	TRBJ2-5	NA	TGTGCCAGCAGCGGACAGCGACAGGGTATAATGTACCAAGAGACCCAGTACTTC	CASSGQRQGIMYQETQYF
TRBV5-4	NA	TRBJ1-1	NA	TGTGCCAGCACCCCGGGAGGGATGACTGAAGCTTTCTTT	CASTPGGMTEAFF